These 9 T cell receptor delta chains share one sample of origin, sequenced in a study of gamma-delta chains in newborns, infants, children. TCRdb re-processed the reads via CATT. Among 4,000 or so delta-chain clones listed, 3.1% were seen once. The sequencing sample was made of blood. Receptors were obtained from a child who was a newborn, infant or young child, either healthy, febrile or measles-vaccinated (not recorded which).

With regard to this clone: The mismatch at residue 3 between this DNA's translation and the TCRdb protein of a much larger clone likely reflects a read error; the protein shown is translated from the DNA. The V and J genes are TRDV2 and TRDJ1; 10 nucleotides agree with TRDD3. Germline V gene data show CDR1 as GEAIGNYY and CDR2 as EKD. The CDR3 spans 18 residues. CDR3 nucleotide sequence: TGTGCCCGTGACACCGCCTGGGGGATAGACCGGTACACCGATAAACTCATCTTT. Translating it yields CARDTAWGIDRYTDKLIF.

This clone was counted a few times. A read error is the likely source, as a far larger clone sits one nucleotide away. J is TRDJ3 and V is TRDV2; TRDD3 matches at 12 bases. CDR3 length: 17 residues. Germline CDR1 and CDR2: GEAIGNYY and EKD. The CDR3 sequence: CACDILGDTWDTQQMFF. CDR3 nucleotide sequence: TGTGCCTGTGACATACTGGGGGATACCTGGGACACCCAACAGATGTTTTTC.

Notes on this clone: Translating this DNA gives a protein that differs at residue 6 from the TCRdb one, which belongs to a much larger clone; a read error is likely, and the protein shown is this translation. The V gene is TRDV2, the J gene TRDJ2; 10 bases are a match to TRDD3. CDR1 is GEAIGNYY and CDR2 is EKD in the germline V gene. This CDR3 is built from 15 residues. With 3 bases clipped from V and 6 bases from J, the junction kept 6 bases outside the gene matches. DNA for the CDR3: TGTGCCTGTGACGCCTCACTGGGGGATTCAGCACAACTCTTCTTT. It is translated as CACDASLGDSAQLFF.

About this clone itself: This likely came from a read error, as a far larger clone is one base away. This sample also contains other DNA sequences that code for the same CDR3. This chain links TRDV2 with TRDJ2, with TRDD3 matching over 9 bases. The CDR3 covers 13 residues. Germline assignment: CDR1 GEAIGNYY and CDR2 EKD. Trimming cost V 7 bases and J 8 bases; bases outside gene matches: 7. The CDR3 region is CACPYWGTAQLFF. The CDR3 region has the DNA TGTGCCTGCCCCTACTGGGGGACGGCACAACTCTTCTTT.

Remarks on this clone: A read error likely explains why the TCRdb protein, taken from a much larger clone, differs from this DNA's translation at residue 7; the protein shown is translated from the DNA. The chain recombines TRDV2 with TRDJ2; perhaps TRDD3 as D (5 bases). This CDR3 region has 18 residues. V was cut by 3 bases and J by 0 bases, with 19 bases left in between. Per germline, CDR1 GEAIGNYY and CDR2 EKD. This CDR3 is CACDPLPGARALTAQLFF. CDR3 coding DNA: TGTGCCTGTGACCCTTTACCGGGGGCCCGAGCTTTGACAGCACAACTCTTCTTT.

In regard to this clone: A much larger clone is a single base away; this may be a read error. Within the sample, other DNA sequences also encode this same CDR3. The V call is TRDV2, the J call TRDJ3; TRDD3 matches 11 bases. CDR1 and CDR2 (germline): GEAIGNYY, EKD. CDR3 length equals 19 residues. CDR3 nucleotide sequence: TGTGCCTGTGAACCGCTACTGGGGGATAGCTCCTGGGACACCCGTCAGATGTTTTTC. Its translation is CACEPLLGDSSWDTRQMFF.

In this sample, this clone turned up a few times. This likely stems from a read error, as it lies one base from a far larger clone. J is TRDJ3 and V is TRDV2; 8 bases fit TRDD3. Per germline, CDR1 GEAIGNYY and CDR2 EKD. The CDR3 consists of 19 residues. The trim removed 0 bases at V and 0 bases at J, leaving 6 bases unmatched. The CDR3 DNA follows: TGTGCCTGTGACACCGTACTGGGGGGCGCCTCCTGGGACACCCGACAGATGTTTTTC. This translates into CACDTVLGGASWDTRQMFF.

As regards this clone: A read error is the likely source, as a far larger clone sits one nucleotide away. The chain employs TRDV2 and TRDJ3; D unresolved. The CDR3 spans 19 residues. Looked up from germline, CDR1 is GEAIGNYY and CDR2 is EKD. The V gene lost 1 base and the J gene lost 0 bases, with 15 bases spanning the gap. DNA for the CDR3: TGTGCCTGTGACACTGGTGGGTCTTCAAGCTCCTGGGACACCCGACAGATGTTTTTC. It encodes CACDTGGSSSSWDTRQMFF.

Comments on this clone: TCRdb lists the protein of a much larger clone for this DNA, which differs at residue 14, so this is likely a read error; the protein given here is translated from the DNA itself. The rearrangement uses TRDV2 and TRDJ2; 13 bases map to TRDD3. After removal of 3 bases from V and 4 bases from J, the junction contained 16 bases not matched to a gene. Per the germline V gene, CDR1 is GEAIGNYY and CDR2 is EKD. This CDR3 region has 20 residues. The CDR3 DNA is TGTGCCTGTGACGCATTACTGGGGGATACGAATCCTACTTCGACAGCACAACTCTTCTTT. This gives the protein CACDALLGDTNPTSTAQLFF.